Here is one TCR beta chain with its context. The sample is drawn from a study of neoadjuvant anti-PD-1 for oral cavity cancer. Assay: immunoSEQ multiplex PCR; the TCRdb copy retains only in-frame clones and omits some. There are 68,000 or so clones in the sample; about 85% occur only once, and 3% to 3.5% lies in the top ten. Germline CDR1 is SQVTM and CDR2 is ANQGSEA. Unmatched junction bases numbered 25, after V lost 7 bases and J lost 5 bases. This CDR3 spans 18 amino acids. The time point denotes: after neoadjuvant nivolumab, at surgical resection. Sequencing was performed on PBMCs, taken after nivolumab (anti-PD-1) treatment. This TCR derives from a person aged 40 to 85 with oral cavity squamous cell carcinoma. The genes are TRBV29-1 and TRBJ1-1, with 7 bases identical to TRBD1. CDR3 in DNA: TGCAGCGCCCCGTCGCGCCCACAGGGGAGAAGTTCGAGAACTGAAGCTTTCTTT. Its protein product is CSAPSRPQGRSSRTEAFF.